The table lists the clone carrying this T cell receptor (beta chain) with a count of one. This record comes from a study of early T cells in non-severe SARS-CoV-2 infection. Via MiXCR, TCRdb re-called the 5' RACE reads, giving one row per CDR3 protein. Among roughly 88,000 distinct CDR3 sequences listed, 12% to 15% were seen once. CDR1 is MNHEY and CDR2 is SVGEGT in the germline V gene. This CDR3 spans 16 amino acids. V lost 6 bases and J lost 0, with 14 bases in between. The sequence derives from an adult who was a healthcare worker with PCR-confirmed SARS-CoV-2 infection or an uninfected control (not recorded which). The sequenced material came from whole blood. The chain links TRBV6-2 or TRBV6-3 to TRBJ1-4; no clear D gene. The CDR3 DNA is TGTGCCAGCAGGCCTGCGTCAACAGCAACTAATGAAAAACTGTTTTTT. Residues: CASRPASTATNEKLFF.